This T cell receptor (beta chain) emerged from a study of PD-1 blockade in classical Hodgkin lymphoma. Study background: Patients were administered nivolumab (3 mg/kg intravenously) every 2 weeks.

For this clone: Its target is not known.

Points from the study as a whole: Complete responders matched newly diagnosed patients in baseline diversity. Compared with healthy donors, newly diagnosed patients reportedly showed lower baseline TCR diversity.

Each and every patient relapsed after autologous stem cell transplantation, and patients got differing brentuximab vedotin exposure. Method: immunoSEQ multiplex PCR; TCRdb's copy keeps in-frame clones and lacks some. The sample holds approximately 73,000 clones, about 93% seen once. This CDR3 is built from 14 residues. Germline CDR1 and CDR2: SGHRS and YFSETQ. The V and J ends lost 3 bases and 6 bases respectively, with 13 bases between them. This sample comprised peripheral blood mononuclear cells (PBMCs), obtained at baseline. The chain employs TRBV5-1 and TRBJ2-1, with D perhaps TRBD2 (6 bases). The clonotype comes from a human donor with classical Hodgkin lymphoma. The CDR3, as DNA: TGCGCCAGCAGCTGGGACTCCGAATCCAATGAGCAGTTCTTC. Its protein is CASSWDSESNEQFF. Looking up the rest from reference TRBV5-1 and TRBJ2-1 gives the full variable domain: KAGVTQTPRYLIKTRGQQVTLSCSPISGHRSVSWYQQTPGQGLQFLFEYFSETQRNKGNFPGRFSGRQFSNSRSEMNVSTLELGDSALYLCASSWDSESNEQFFGPGTRLTVL.